Below, one T cell receptor (beta chain) is given with its context. The antigen remains unidentified. The CDR3 consists of 16 residues. Unmatched junction bases numbered 6, after V lost 3 bases and J lost 3 bases. Germline CDR1 MNHEY, CDR2 SMNVEV (reference sequence). The data stem from a study of CD8 T cells in ankylosing spondylitis. The study's findings and limits: In peripheral blood, disease-linked CD8+ clones occurred at relatively low frequencies. Typical of ankylosing spondylitis blood, it appeared, was a TCR beta motif of under 10 highly homologous variants. Matched ankylosing spondylitis synovial fluid reportedly showed significant enrichment of disease-linked clones.

One entry per CDR3 protein, called by TCRdb with MiXCR from the 5' RACE reads. The sample consists of some 200,000 distinct CDR3 sequences, around 25% of them appearing once. Sequencing input: blood, either unsorted or a sorted T cell fraction (not recorded which). This chain uses TRBV27 with TRBJ2-1; TRBD2 matches 9 bases. The source is a male donor with ankylosing spondylitis or in good health (not recorded which). The CDR3 loop reads CASSFKAGGSYNEQFF. For the CDR3, the DNA is TGTGCCAGCAGTTTTAAGGCGGGAGGGAGCTACAATGAGCAGTTCTTC.